Shown below are 27 T cell receptor beta chains from a single sample sequenced in a study of T-cell reconstitution after alpha-beta-depleted transplantation in children. A library of TCRbeta sequences, prepared with unique molecular identifiers, was generated. TCRdb processed the PCR reads anew with MiXCR; each CDR3 protein has one entry. The sample lists about 610,000 distinct CDR3 sequences; 8% to 11% were seen once. The sample was PBMCs from the stem cell graft donor, taken from the stem cell graft. The receptor set was obtained from a human donor who donated a stem cell graft to a child with acute myeloid leukemia.

V gene TRBV5-1 combines with J gene TRBJ2-1, with D possibly being TRBD2 (7 bases). Trimming pared 7 bases from V and 6 bases from J, leaving 17 bases between. The germline V gene has CDR1 SGHRS and CDR2 YFSETQ. The CDR3 has 14 amino acids. Here the CDR3 reads CASSGSGGANEQFF. The CDR3 nucleotides are TGCGCCAGCTCCGGGTCTGGGGGGGCCAATGAGCAGTTCTTC. Full variable domain (remainder filled in from reference TRBV5-1 and TRBJ2-1): KAGVTQTPRYLIKTRGQQVTLSCSPISGHRSVSWYQQTPGQGLQFLFEYFSETQRNKGNFPGRFSGRQFSNSRSEMNVSTLELGDSALYLCASSGSGGANEQFFGPGTRLTVL.

This chain connects TRBV18 to TRBJ2-1; a possible D gene is TRBD1 (6 bases). Trimming removed 5 bases at V and 6 bases at J, with 17 bases between. There are 15 residues in the CDR3. CDR1 and CDR2 (germline): KGHSH, LQKENI. CDR3 nucleotides: TGTGCCAGCTCAGTAATCAGTCAGGGGCGCAATGAGCAGTTCTTC. This translates into CASSVISQGRNEQFF. Supplemented by reference TRBV18 and TRBJ2-1, the full variable domain reads NAGVMQNPRHLVRRRGQEARLRCSPMKGHSHVYWYRQLPEEGLKFMVYLQKENIIDESGMPKERFSAEFPKEGPSILRIQQVVRGDSAAYFCASSVISQGRNEQFFGPGTRLTVL.

This clonotype has more than one count but fewer than ten. The gene calls are TRBV27 and TRBJ2-5; D may be TRBD2 (6 bases). The ends were cut back, 5 bases at V and 4 bases at J, with 11 bases in the middle. Germline CDR1 is MNHEY and CDR2 is SMNVEV (reference sequence). CDR3 length: 13 residues. The CDR3 DNA reads as TGTGCCAGCAGTCATCTGGGGGGAGAGACCCAGTACTTC. Its translation is CASSHLGGETQYF.

The chain joins TRBV9 to TRBJ2-7; D may be TRBD1 or TRBD2 (6 bases each). V was pared by 0 bases and J by 2 bases, with 9 bases between. The germline gives CDR1 SGDLS, CDR2 YYNGEE. The CDR3 runs to 14 residues. The chain's CDR3 is CASSVGGATYEQYF. The CDR3 bases are TGTGCCAGCAGCGTAGGGGGGGCCACCTACGAGCAGTACTTC.

This clonotype has at least ten counts. The chain uses TRBV5-1 and TRBJ2-7; 9 bases match TRBD2. The CDR3 covers 15 residues. The V gene's germline CDR1 is SGHRS and CDR2 YFSETQ. V shed 1 base, J shed 2 bases, and the junction held 4 bases outside the gene matches. CDR3 loop: CASSLSAGGPYEQYF. As DNA, the CDR3 is TGCGCCAGCAGCTTGTCGGCGGGAGGGCCCTACGAGCAGTACTTC.

This clonotype was detected ten times or more. The chain has TRBV5-1 and TRBJ2-5, with 8 bases identical to TRBD2. V dropped 0 bases and J dropped 2; count of bases not matched to a gene: 6. Germline V CDR1 and CDR2: SGHRS, YFSETQ. The CDR3 contains 16 residues. In DNA form, the CDR3 reads TGCGCCAGCAGCTTGGCGCTAGCGGGCCGTCAAGAGACCCAGTACTTC. Protein product: CASSLALAGRQETQYF.

The chain joins TRBV29-1 to TRBJ2-5; D is unresolved. Trimming left V 5 bases short and J 2 bases short, with 9 bases between. Germline V gene lookup returns CDR1 SQVTM and CDR2 ANQGSEA. The CDR3 consists of 12 residues. The CDR3 bases are TGCAGCGTTTCCCCCCAGCAAGAGACCCAGTACTTC. Translating it yields CSVSPQQETQYF.

This clonotype appeared a few times. The chain has TRBV20-1 and TRBJ2-7; D possibly matches TRBD1 or TRBD2 (6 bases each). The CDR3 covers 15 residues. V lost 3 bases and J lost 5, with 20 bases in between. Germline V gene data show CDR1 as DFQATT and CDR2 as SNEGSKA (reference sequence). CDR3 protein: CSASNLGGKLNEQYF. DNA of the CDR3: TGCAGTGCTAGCAATTTGGGGGGCAAGCTGAACGAGCAGTACTTC.

This clonotype was seen only a few times. CDR3 residues: CASGSGQETQYF. For the CDR3, the DNA is TGTGCTAGTGGTTCTGGCCAAGAGACCCAGTACTTC. V and J are TRBV12-5 and TRBJ2-5; D is undetermined. The CDR3 consists of 12 residues. V gave up 4 bases and J gave up 1 base, with 4 bases separating them. Looked up from germline, CDR1 is LGHNT and CDR2 is FRNRAP.

This clonotype was recorded a few times. The CDR3 DNA is TGTGCCAGCAGCCCGCACCACCGGGACTTACAAGAGACCCAGTACTTC. It translates to CASSPHHRDLQETQYF. The chain uses TRBV7-6 and TRBJ2-5; a weak D match, TRBD2 (6 bases). Per germline, CDR1 SGHVS and CDR2 FNYEAQ. Trimming shortened V by 5 bases and J by 2 bases, and 18 bases separated the two germline ends. The CDR3 consists of 16 residues.

This clonotype was detected a few times. The chain combines TRBV20-1 with TRBJ2-1; D perhaps matches TRBD2 (5 bases). The V end was cut by 3 bases, the J end by 5 bases, with 14 bases between. Germline V gives CDR1 DFQATT, CDR2 SNEGSKA (reference sequence). The CDR3 has 14 residues. DNA of the CDR3: TGCAGTGCTAGTTGGTCCAGCGGTCACAATGAGCAGTTCTTC. Protein: CSASWSSGHNEQFF.

At least ten counts were recorded for this clonotype. The chain uses TRBV20-1 and TRBJ2-7; D is uncertain. CDR3 size: 15 residues. V lost 4 bases and J 7 bases, leaving 23 bases between the germline ends. Germline V gene data show CDR1 as DFQATT and CDR2 as SNEGSKA (reference sequence). CDR3 region: CSANPPEWAPQEQYF. The CDR3 bases are TGCAGTGCTAACCCACCGGAATGGGCGCCGCAGGAGCAGTACTTC.

This clonotype was observed many times. This chain uses TRBV7-2 with TRBJ1-2; TRBD1 matches 8 bases. The length of the CDR3 is 15 residues. V trimming: 6 bases; J trimming: 8 bases; junction bases outside the gene matches: 14. Germline V gene data show CDR1 as SGHTA and CDR2 as FQGNSA. The CDR3 spells CASRHPGDRRDGYTF. The CDR3 DNA follows: TGTGCCAGCAGACACCCCGGGGACAGGCGGGACGGCTACACCTTC.

The sample holds a few counts of this clonotype. The chain employs TRBV4-2 and TRBJ2-1; TRBD2 matches at 10 bases. The CDR3 runs to 16 residues. The V gene's germline CDR1 is LGHNA and CDR2 YNFKEQ. The V and J ends lost 0 bases and 9 bases, in that order; junction bases with no gene match: 8. The CDR3: CASSQEEEREGGEQFF. The CDR3 bases are TGTGCCAGCAGCCAAGAGGAGGAGCGGGAGGGGGGTGAGCAGTTCTTC.

This clonotype was seen a handful of times. This rearrangement joins TRBV7-9 to TRBJ2-1; D possibly matches TRBD1 or TRBD2 (6 bases each). V gave up 1 base and J gave up 6 bases, with 13 bases separating them. Germline V lookup: CDR1 SEHNR, CDR2 FQNEAQ (reference sequence). This CDR3 is built from 15 residues. CDR3 region: CASSLGGAKTNEQFF. The CDR3 region has the DNA TGTGCCAGCAGCTTAGGGGGGGCCAAAACCAATGAGCAGTTCTTC. Looking up the rest from reference TRBV7-9 and TRBJ2-1 gives the full variable domain: DTGVSQNPRHKITKRGQNVTFRCDPISEHNRLYWYRQTLGQGPEFLTYFQNEAQLEKSRLLSDRFSAERPKGSFSTLEIQRTEQGDSAMYLCASSLGGAKTNEQFFGPGTRLTVL.

This clonotype was detected many times. V is TRBV6-5 and J is TRBJ2-1; TRBD2 might be the D (5 bases). Trimming pared 4 bases from V and 9 bases from J, leaving 7 bases between. The CDR3 runs to 11 residues. Germline CDR1 and CDR2: MNHEY and SVGAGI. As DNA, the CDR3 is TGTGCCAGCAGTTTTAGCGCTGAGCAGTTCTTC. Protein: CASSFSAEQFF.

Many counts were recorded for this clonotype. The rearrangement uses TRBV24-1 and TRBJ2-5, with 8 bases lining up with TRBD1. This CDR3 region has 16 residues. V was clipped by 1 base and J by 7 bases; unmatched bases: 10. From germline, CDR1 is KGHDR and CDR2 SFDVKD. CDR3 DNA: TGTGCCACCAGTGATTTTGCCGGAGGACAGGGTGGGACCCAGTACTTC. Translation gives CATSDFAGGQGGTQYF.

This chain links TRBV6-5 with TRBJ1-2, with D possibly being TRBD1 (5 bases). The V and J ends lost 2 bases and 4 bases respectively, with 14 bases between them. From germline, CDR1 is MNHEY and CDR2 SVGAGI. The CDR3 loop spans 15 amino acids. The CDR3 spells CASSYRDRSIYGYTF. The CDR3, as DNA: TGTGCCAGCAGTTACCGCGACAGAAGTATCTATGGCTACACCTTC.

This clonotype has a handful of counts. CDR3 region: CASSLAQGYGYTF. The CDR3 coding sequence is TGTGCCAGCAGCTTAGCACAGGGATATGGCTACACCTTC. This chain connects TRBV11-2 to TRBJ1-2; D perhaps matches TRBD1 (6 bases). The CDR3 sequence is 13 residues long. Deletions cut 1 base from V and 5 bases from J, with 8 bases between. In germline, CDR1 is SGHAT, CDR2 FQNNGV.

This clonotype was seen a handful of times. This sequence joins TRBV29-1 and TRBJ2-7; a weak D match, TRBD1 (6 bases). Trimming left V 7 bases short and J 3 bases short, with 16 bases between. The germline V gene has CDR1 SQVTM and CDR2 ANQGSEA. CDR3 length: 13 residues. The CDR3, as DNA: TGCAGCGCACGAGTTCAGGGACACTACGAGCAGTACTTC. Translating it yields CSARVQGHYEQYF.

This clonotype has a count of ten or more. This chain connects TRBV28 to TRBJ1-5; D not certain. Trimming left V 1 base short and J 2 bases short, with 6 bases between. Germline lookup yields CDR1 MDHEN and CDR2 SYDVKM. CDR3 length equals 14 residues. This CDR3 is CASSLSHGNQPQHF. The CDR3 bases are TGTGCCAGCAGTTTATCCCACGGCAATCAGCCCCAGCATTTT.

This clonotype was found a few times. This chain links TRBV27 with TRBJ2-3; D perhaps matches TRBD1 (5 bases). Between the trimmed V and J ends, which lost 4 bases and 6 bases, there was a span of 23 bases. This CDR3 is 17 amino acids long. Looked up from germline, CDR1 is MNHEY and CDR2 is SMNVEV (reference sequence). This CDR3 is CASSSPSIRPGLDTQYF. Here the CDR3 DNA reads TGTGCCAGCAGTTCCCCCTCAATTCGCCCAGGGTTGGATACGCAGTATTTT.

The chain recombines TRBV28 with TRBJ1-2; possible D gene TRBD1, 5 bases. Germline V gene sequence: CDR1 MDHEN, CDR2 SYDVKM. The CDR3 extends over 12 amino acids. Trimming left V 2 bases short and J 8 bases short, with 9 bases between. The CDR3 DNA reads TGTGCCAGCAGTTTAATAGGGGAAGGCTACACCTTC. Its translation is CASSLIGEGYTF.

This clonotype was counted ten times or more. This chain joins TRBV20-1 and TRBJ2-7, with D unresolved. This CDR3 spans 14 amino acids. Trimming pared 6 bases from V and 1 base from J, leaving 16 bases between. CDR1 and CDR2 (germline): DFQATT, SNEGSKA (reference sequence). CDR3 DNA sequence: TGCAGTGCCGCTCCCGACACGGGTTCCTACGAGCAGTACTTC. Protein sequence: CSAAPDTGSYEQYF.

The table lists this clonotype with many counts. V gene TRBV20-1 combines with J gene TRBJ2-5; possibly TRBD2 for D (6 bases). CDR1 is DFQATT, CDR2 SNEGSKA, per germline (reference sequence). The ends were cut back, 5 bases at V and 5 bases at J, with 15 bases in the middle. The CDR3 consists of 13 residues. In nucleotides, the CDR3 is TGCAGTGCTCTTCCGGGAGTCGAGGAGACCCAGTACTTC. It is translated as CSALPGVEETQYF.

Only a few counts were recorded for this clonotype. The V and J genes are TRBV20-1 and TRBJ2-3, with a possible D match to TRBD2 (5 bases). The germline V gene encodes CDR1 DFQATT and CDR2 SNEGSKA (reference sequence). The CDR3 extends over 14 amino acids. The ends were cut back, 4 bases at V and 7 bases at J, with 18 bases in the middle. The CDR3 sequence is CSATPGEGENTQYF. Written as DNA, the CDR3 is TGCAGTGCTACCCCCGGAGAGGGAGAAAATACGCAGTATTTT.

In its sample, this clonotype was seen many times. The rearrangement links TRBV5-4 to TRBJ2-1, with 14 nucleotides matching TRBD2. V shed 1 base and J 4 bases; nucleotides not matched to a gene: 10. This CDR3 contains 19 residues. Germline CDR1 is SGHNT and CDR2 is YYREEE (reference sequence). The CDR3: CASSLRGLAGALLYNEQFF. The CDR3 DNA reads as TGTGCCAGCAGCTTGCGGGGACTAGCGGGAGCTCTACTTTACAATGAGCAGTTCTTC.